Each of the 12 T cell receptor beta chains below was sequenced from the same sample in a study of tumor and adjacent non-tumor tissue in lung cancer. Three rounds of nested PCR, following a modified ARM-PCR protocol, produced the TCRbeta library. TCRdb used MiXCR to reprocess the multiplex PCR reads, holding one entry per CDR3 protein. The sample lists some 93,000 distinct CDR3 sequences, around 71% occurring once. This sample's RNA came from whole unsorted tissue. Sequencing was done on a sample of lung tumor tissue. The receptors were sampled from a man aged 60-69 years with non-small cell lung cancer.

As regards this clonotype: A much larger clone differs by one base, so this may be a read error. The chain is built from TRBV13 and TRBJ1-1; D is perhaps TRBD1 (5 bases). In germline, CDR1 is PRHDT, CDR2 FYEKMQ (reference sequence). The CDR3 has 12 residues. With 5 bases removed from V and 13 bases from J, the gap between germline ends came to 17 bases. The CDR3 nucleotides are TGTGCCAGCAGCCCCCCGGCAGGGCAAGTTTTCTTT. This sequence encodes CASSPPAGQVFF.

The table lists this clonotype with many counts. The V call is TRBV20-1, the J call TRBJ1-5; 8 nucleotides align to TRBD1. V lost 3 bases and J lost 6; bases outside the gene matches: 10. The CDR3 length is 15 residues. Germline assignment: CDR1 DFQATT and CDR2 SNEGSKA (reference sequence). The CDR3 region has the DNA TGCAGTGCTAGTACTCAGGGGGCTGGGAGTCAGCCCCAGCATTTT. The encoded protein is CSASTQGAGSQPQHF.

In regard to this clonotype: Being one base from a much bigger clone, this may be a read error. V is TRBV20-1 and J is TRBJ2-3, with unresolved D. The germline CDR1 and CDR2 sequences are DFQATT and SNEGSKA (reference sequence). The CDR3 spans 14 residues. The V end lost 7 bases, the J end lost 6 bases, and 20 bases lay between the germline ends. The CDR3, as DNA: TGCAGTGTTAACGTTGGCTCCCCTGGGGATACGCAGTATTTT. Amino acids: CSVNVGSPGDTQYF.

Concerning this clonotype itself: As the CDR3 is not closed by the conserved phenylalanine or tryptophan, this likely results from a read error. The chain has TRBV29-1 and TRBJ1-4; a possible D gene is TRBD1 (6 bases). The germline V and J ends were trimmed by 3 bases and 6 bases, with 11 bases remaining between them. The germline V gene has CDR1 SQVTM and CDR2 ANQGSEA. This CDR3 has 13 amino acids. As DNA, the CDR3 is TGCAGCGTTGAGGGGCAGGGGTATGAAAAACTGTTTATT. Translation gives CSVEGQGYEKLFI.

The chain uses TRBV11-1 and TRBJ2-2, with D tentatively TRBD1 (6 bases). Germline loops: CDR1 SGHAT, CDR2 FQDESV (reference sequence). This CDR3 comprises 14 residues. Trimming shortened V by 5 bases and J by 7 bases, and 14 bases separated the two germline ends. This CDR3 reads CASSPRTVDGELFF. For the CDR3, the DNA is TGTGCCAGCAGCCCGAGGACAGTTGACGGGGAGCTGTTTTTT.

As to this clonotype: A junction end diverges from the germline sequence, so it may reflect a read error. This chain connects TRBV12-3 or TRBV12-4 to TRBJ1-2; 8 nucleotides match TRBD1. The CDR3 runs to 13 residues. CDR3 in DNA: TGTGCTAGCAGTTTACGGACAGGGTATGGCTACACCTTC. Protein product: CASSLRTGYGYTF.

Concerning this clonotype itself: At one end the junction does not follow the germline gene, possibly because of a read error. CDR3 amino acids: CAIGSGETQYF. CDR3 nucleotide sequence: TGCGCCATCGGCTCCGGGGAGACCCAGTACTTC. This rearrangement joins TRBV11-2 to TRBJ2-5; no clear D. Germline V CDR1 and CDR2: SGHAT, FQNNGV. The CDR3 sequence is 11 residues long. The full variable domain, completed using reference TRBV11-2 and TRBJ2-5, is EAGVAQSPRYKIIEKRQSVAFWCNPISGHATLYWYQQILGQGPKLLIQFQNNGVVDDSQLPKDRFSAERLKGVDSTLKIQPAKLEDSAVYLCAIGSGETQYFGPGTRLLVL.

On this clonotype itself: This sequence may be a read error, since a much larger clone differs from it by one base. V gene TRBV20-1 combines with J gene TRBJ2-1; D gene unclear. The germline gives CDR1 DFQATT, CDR2 SNEGSKA (reference sequence). The CDR3 totals 13 residues. Trimming took 3 bases from V and 5 from J, leaving 11 bases between them. The CDR3 protein is CSASDRSHNEQFF. The CDR3 coding sequence is TGCAGTGCTAGTGATAGGAGCCACAATGAGCAGTTCTTC.

Concerning this clonotype itself: Germline is not matched at one junction end, which may reflect a read error. V gene TRBV11-3 combines with J gene TRBJ2-1, with TRBD2 identical over 9 bases. The CDR3 has 15 residues. Germline-derived CDR1 and CDR2 are SGHNT and YENEEA. The CDR3 bases are TGTACCAGCAGCCACGGGACTAGCTGGAGCCATGCGCAGTTCTTC. Its translation: CTSSHGTSWSHAQFF.

As to this clonotype: Given the absence of the conserved phenylalanine or tryptophan at the CDR3 end, a read error is likely. The chain is built from TRBV6-2 or TRBV6-3 and TRBJ1-2, with D tentatively TRBD1 (5 bases). Germline loops: CDR1 MNHEY, CDR2 SVGEGT. This CDR3 region has 12 residues. V lost 9 bases and J lost 4, with 12 bases in between. Written as DNA, the CDR3 is TGTGCCAGTAGTGGCAGGGCCTATGGCTACACCTTA. Translation gives CASSGRAYGYTL.

In its sample, this clonotype was seen many times. The chain couples TRBV12-3 or TRBV12-4 to TRBJ2-5; D gene unclear. V gave up 6 bases and J gave up 7 bases, with 9 bases separating them. This CDR3 is 11 amino acids long. DNA for the CDR3: TGTGCCAGCAGAAAGGACGGGACCCAGTACTTC. As protein: CASRKDGTQYF.

The J gene is TRBJ2-5, the V gene TRBV11-2; 10 bases line up with TRBD2. Unmatched junction bases numbered 4, after V lost 6 bases and J lost 0 bases. The length of the CDR3 is 15 residues. From germline, CDR1 is SGHAT and CDR2 FQNNGV. CDR3: CASSISGGHQETQYF. CDR3 DNA: TGTGCCAGCAGTATTAGCGGGGGGCACCAAGAGACCCAGTACTTC.